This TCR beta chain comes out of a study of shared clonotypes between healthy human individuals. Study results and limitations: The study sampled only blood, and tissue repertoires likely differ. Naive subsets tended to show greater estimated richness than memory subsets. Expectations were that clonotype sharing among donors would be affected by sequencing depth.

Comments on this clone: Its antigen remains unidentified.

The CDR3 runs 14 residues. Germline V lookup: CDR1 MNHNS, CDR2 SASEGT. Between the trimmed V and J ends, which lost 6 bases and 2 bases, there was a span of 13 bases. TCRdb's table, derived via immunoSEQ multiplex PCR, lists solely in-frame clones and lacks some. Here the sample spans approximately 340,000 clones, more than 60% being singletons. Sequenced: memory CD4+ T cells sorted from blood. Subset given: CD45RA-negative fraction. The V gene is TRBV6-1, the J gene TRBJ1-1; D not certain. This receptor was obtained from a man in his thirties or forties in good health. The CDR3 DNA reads TGTGCCAGCAGGGTGGAGCTCGCCAACACTGAAGCTTTCTTT. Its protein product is CASRVELANTEAFF.